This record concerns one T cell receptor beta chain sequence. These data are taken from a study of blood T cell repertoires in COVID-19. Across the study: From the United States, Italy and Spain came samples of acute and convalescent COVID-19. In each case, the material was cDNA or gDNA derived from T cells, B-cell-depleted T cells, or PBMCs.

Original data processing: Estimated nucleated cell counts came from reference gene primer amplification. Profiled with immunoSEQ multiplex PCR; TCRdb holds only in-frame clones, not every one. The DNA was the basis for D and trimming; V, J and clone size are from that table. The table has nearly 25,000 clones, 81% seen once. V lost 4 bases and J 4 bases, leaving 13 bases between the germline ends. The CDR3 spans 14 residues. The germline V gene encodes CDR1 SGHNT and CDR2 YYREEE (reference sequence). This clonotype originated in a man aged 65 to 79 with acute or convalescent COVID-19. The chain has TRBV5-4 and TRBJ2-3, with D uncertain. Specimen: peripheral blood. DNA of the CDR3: TGTGCCAGCAGCCCCGGCCCTGGGCCAGATACGCAGTATTTT. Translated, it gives CASSPGPGPDTQYF.